The present TCR beta chain was sequenced within a study of shared clonotypes between healthy human individuals. Study overall: CD4 naive and memory got three plates each, CD8 naive two, CD8 memory one.

This clone has only a few counts. The antigen is undetermined. The assay was immunoSEQ multiplex PCR, and TCRdb's table has in-frame clones only and misses some. Counted here are roughly 680,000 clones, around 77% occurring once; the ten biggest clones make up less than 2%. Germline assignment: CDR1 SGHVS and CDR2 FQNEAQ. V shed 2 bases and J 9 bases; nucleotides not matched to a gene: 11. This CDR3 contains 17 residues. Study findings and constraints: Larger estimated richness was generally seen in naive subsets than in memory subsets. Generation of non-shared clonotypes was less probable than generation of clonotypes shared by all four donors.

The chain employs TRBV7-8 and TRBJ2-1; 12 bases match TRBD2. This receptor was taken from a woman aged 30 to 39 in good health. Sequencing was performed on memory CD4+ T cells sorted from blood. The subset: CD45RA-negative fraction. This CDR3 reads CASSLLTSGSRFTEQFF. The CDR3 DNA is TGTGCCAGCAGCTTACTGACTAGCGGGAGTCGTTTCACTGAGCAGTTCTTC. The complete variable domain, with remaining parts taken from reference TRBV7-8 and TRBJ2-1, reads GAGVSQSPRYKVAKRGQDVALRCDPISGHVSLFWYQQALGQGPEFLTYFQNEAQLDKSGLPSDRFFAERPEGSVSTLKIQRTQQEDSAVYLCASSLLTSGSRFTEQFFGPGTRLTVL.